Listed below are T cell receptor beta chains from one sample, sequenced in a study of shared clonotypes between healthy human individuals. This table comes from immunoSEQ multiplex PCR, and its TCRdb copy is limited to in-frame clones, with some not included. The sample lists approximately 500,000 clones, approximately 95% seen once, with approximately 0.06% in the top ten. The specimen was naive CD4+ T cells sorted from blood. Source of these receptors: a woman younger than 45 in good health. The CDR3 runs from the conserved cysteine through the conserved F or W. Fields, in order: clone size, V gene, J gene, D gene, CDR3 protein, CDR3 DNA. The D gene is left open where the match is weak. Only part of the rows carry a size: once, few, many, or a class if the clone is expanded.

>-|TRBV9|TRBJ1-3|-
CASSEEGNTIYF
TGTGCCAGCAGCGAGGAAGGAAACACCATATATTTT
>-|TRBV6-5|TRBJ2-6|-
CASSPRSSGANVLTF
TGTGCCAGCAGTCCGCGGTCCTCCGGGGCCAACGTCCTGACTTTC
>-|TRBV5-1|TRBJ1-2|-
CASSRDTNYGYTF
TGCGCCAGCAGCAGGGACACCAACTATGGCTACACCTTC
>-|TRBV7-9|TRBJ1-2|TRBD1
CASSLDFVGTGGDGYTF
TGTGCCAGCAGCTTAGATTTCGTGGGGACAGGGGGCGATGGCTACACCTTC
>-|TRBV6-5|TRBJ2-3|-
CASKPGGSADTQYF
TGTGCCAGCAAACCAGGGGGGAGCGCAGATACGCAGTATTTT
>-|TRBV18|TRBJ2-3|TRBD2
CASSPPSGSITDTQYF
TGTGCCAGCTCACCTCCTAGCGGGAGCATCACAGATACGCAGTATTTT
>-|TRBV5-4|TRBJ1-3|-
CASSSPTPGGNTIYF
TGTGCCAGCAGCTCGCCAACTCCGGGAGGAAACACCATATATTTT
>-|TRBV5-1|TRBJ2-2|-
CASILGNTGELFF
TGCGCCAGCATACTAGGAAACACCGGGGAGCTGTTTTTT
>-|TRBV30|TRBJ2-1|TRBD2
CAWRGGRANGSYNEQFF
TGTGCCTGGAGGGGCGGGAGGGCCAATGGGTCCTACAATGAGCAGTTCTTC
>-|TRBV30|TRBJ2-3|-
CAWIGFSDTQYF
TGTGCCTGGATAGGGTTTTCAGATACGCAGTATTTT
>-|TRBV9|TRBJ2-7|TRBD1
CASSSRTGSHHEQYF
TGTGCCAGCAGCTCCCGGACAGGATCCCATCACGAGCAGTACTTC
>-|TRBV18|TRBJ2-3|TRBD2
CASSGGSTDTQYF
TGTGCCAGCTCCGGGGGGAGCACAGATACGCAGTATTTT
>-|TRBV30|TRBJ2-3|TRBD1
CAWRVLDRDTDTQYF
TGTGCCTGGAGGGTGTTGGACAGGGACACAGATACGCAGTATTTT
>once|TRBV7-9|TRBJ1-2|-
CASSDRHTANYGYTF
TGTGCCAGCAGCGATAGACATACAGCTAACTATGGCTACACCTTC
>-|TRBV28|TRBJ2-7|-
CASSPAQASASYEQYF
TGTGCCAGCAGCCCAGCACAGGCTAGCGCCTCCTACGAGCAGTACTTC
>-|TRBV28|TRBJ2-1|TRBD2
CASIQAAGGDNEQFF
TGTGCCAGCATCCAGGCGGCGGGGGGGGACAATGAGCAGTTCTTC
>-|TRBV6-5|TRBJ1-1|-
CASSYTPDGRNTEAFF
TGTGCCAGCAGTTACACACCGGACGGTAGGAACACTGAAGCTTTCTTT
>-|TRBV14|TRBJ1-2|-
CASSQGERNYGYTF
TGTGCCAGCAGCCAAGGAGAACGCAACTATGGCTACACCTTC
>once|TRBV18|TRBJ2-7|TRBD2
CASSPLTGGISYEQYF
TGTGCCAGCTCACCACTAACGGGGGGGATCTCCTACGAGCAGTACTTC
>-|TRBV2|TRBJ2-7|TRBD2
CASSERAGAYEQYF
TGTGCCAGCAGTGAGCGAGCGGGAGCCTACGAGCAGTACTTC
>-|TRBV19|TRBJ2-5|TRBD2
CASSMGLVETQYF
TGTGCCAGTAGTATGGGACTAGTTGAGACCCAGTACTTC
>-|TRBV5-8|TRBJ2-2|-
CASSGAPIANTGELFF
TGTGCCAGCAGCGGGGCTCCTATCGCGAACACCGGGGAGCTGTTTTTT
>-|TRBV15|TRBJ2-5|TRBD1
CATSREKGAYRETQYF
TGTGCCACCAGCAGAGAAAAGGGGGCTTATAGAGAGACCCAGTACTTC
>-|TRBV28|TRBJ1-1|TRBD1
CASGIPGGASLPSEAFF
TGTGCCAGCGGAATTCCAGGGGGCGCTTCTCTTCCTTCTGAAGCTTTCTTT
>-|TRBV7-2|TRBJ2-1|-
CASSLGSLSYNEQFF
TGTGCCAGCAGCCTCGGGAGCCTCTCCTACAATGAGCAGTTCTTC
>-|TRBV10-2|TRBJ1-2|-
CASTLAVGGYTF
TGCGCCAGCACCCTGGCAGTTGGGGGCTACACCTTC
>-|TRBV5-4|TRBJ1-1|-
CASSRGQGKNTEAFF
TGTGCCAGCAGCCGGGGTCAGGGGAAAAACACTGAAGCTTTCTTT
>once|TRBV6-6|TRBJ2-2|-
CASSFDRDLELFF
TGTGCCAGCAGCTTCGACCGGGACCTGGAGCTGTTTTTT
>-|TRBV4-1|TRBJ1-1|-
CASSLGLGRNTEAFF
TGCGCCAGCAGCCTCGGACTCGGACGGAACACTGAAGCTTTCTTT
>-|TRBV28|TRBJ2-7|-
CASSLGGSRDEQYF
TGTGCCAGCAGTTTAGGAGGCTCCAGGGACGAGCAGTACTTC
>-|TRBV6-6|TRBJ1-1|TRBD1
CASSYRGRNTEAFF
TGTGCCAGCAGTTACAGGGGGCGGAACACTGAAGCTTTCTTT
>-|TRBV5-8|TRBJ2-4|-
CASSFRRAGPKNIQYF
TGTGCCAGCAGCTTCCGGAGGGCCGGGCCCAAAAACATTCAGTACTTC
>-|TRBV27|TRBJ2-7|-
CASSLSVSTPPYEQYF
TGTGCCAGCAGTTTATCGGTCTCGACTCCCCCCTACGAGCAGTACTTC
>-|TRBV28|TRBJ2-7|TRBD1
CASSLTGDSSYEQYF
TGTGCCAGCAGTTTAACTGGGGACAGCTCCTACGAGCAGTACTTC
>-|TRBV6-1|TRBJ2-7|TRBD2
CASRTSGLPYEQYF
TGTGCCAGCAGGACTAGCGGGCTCCCATACGAGCAGTACTTC
>-|TRBV6-1|TRBJ2-2|-
CASSGSPYVGELFF
TGTGCCAGCAGTGGTAGTCCGTATGTCGGGGAGCTGTTTTTT
>-|TRBV5-1|TRBJ2-1|-
CASRNTLRQPDGNEQFF
TGCGCCAGCAGGAATACCCTTCGACAGCCCGATGGGAATGAGCAGTTCTTC
>-|TRBV11-2|TRBJ1-4|TRBD1
CASSLTPGQGHTTNEKLFF
TGTGCCAGCAGCTTAACCCCGGGACAGGGCCACACAACTAATGAAAAACTGTTTTTT
>-|TRBV19|TRBJ2-7|TRBD1
CASSIRQGFGYEQYF
TGTGCCAGTAGTATTCGACAGGGGTTTGGCTACGAGCAGTACTTC
>-|TRBV11-2|TRBJ1-4|TRBD1
CASSRAGGAVEKLFF
TGTGCCAGCAGCCGAGCAGGGGGCGCCGTGGAAAAACTGTTTTTT
>-|TRBV18|TRBJ2-7|TRBD1
CASSPLYQGAYEQYF
TGTGCCAGCTCACCCCTATACCAGGGGGCCTACGAGCAGTACTTC
>-|TRBV30|TRBJ1-2|-
CAWTVADGYTF
TGTGCCTGGACAGTGGCTGACGGCTACACCTTC
>once|TRBV5-1|TRBJ2-7|-
CASRSGVESYEQYF
TGCGCCAGCAGGTCAGGAGTTGAGTCCTACGAGCAGTACTTC
>-|TRBV7-9|TRBJ2-7|TRBD2
CASSLGGTSGYEQYF
TGTGCCAGCAGCTTAGGAGGGACTAGCGGCTACGAGCAGTACTTC
>-|TRBV6-6|TRBJ1-6|-
CAVGSSLRSPLHF
TGTGCCGTGGGGTCGAGTTTAAGATCACCCCTCCACTTT
>-|TRBV29-1|TRBJ1-1|-
CSVVIGGYSNTEAFF
TGCAGCGTTGTAATAGGAGGTTATTCGAACACTGAAGCTTTCTTT
>-|TRBV4-1|TRBJ2-1|TRBD2
CASSQAVAGGNEQFF
TGCGCCAGCAGCCAAGCGGTAGCGGGAGGCAATGAGCAGTTCTTC
>-|TRBV19|TRBJ1-1|TRBD1
CASTTGQGYTEAFF
TGTGCCAGTACTACGGGACAGGGGTACACTGAAGCTTTCTTT
>-|TRBV9|TRBJ2-6|-
CASSGYSGANVLTF
TGTGCCAGCAGCGGGTACTCTGGGGCCAACGTCCTGACTTTC
>-|TRBV7-3|TRBJ2-7|-
CASSLALASSYEQYF
TGTGCCAGCAGCTTAGCATTAGCGAGCTCCTACGAGCAGTACTTC
>-|TRBV19|TRBJ2-5|TRBD1
CAITDRDDETQYF
TGTGCCATTACCGACAGGGATGACGAGACCCAGTACTTC
>-|TRBV7-2|TRBJ2-7|-
CASSFYPETYEQYF
TGTGCCAGCAGCTTCTACCCGGAAACCTACGAGCAGTACTTC
>-|TRBV27|TRBJ2-1|TRBD2
CASSFISGNAEQFF
TGTGCCAGCAGTTTTATTAGCGGGAACGCTGAGCAGTTCTTC
>-|TRBV28|TRBJ2-7|-
CASSLYQDTYEQYF
TGTGCCAGCAGTTTATATCAGGATACCTACGAGCAGTACTTC
>-|TRBV29-1|TRBJ1-2|-
CSVESFYGYTF
TGCAGCGTTGAGTCGTTTTATGGCTACACCTTC